These 29 T cell receptor beta chains came from one sample sequenced in a study of OX40 agonist ivuxolimab in advanced cancers. The data were produced by immunoSEQ multiplex PCR, yet TCRdb's version contains in-frame clones alone and is incomplete. This table has about 60,000 clones, about 90% appearing once. Source: CD4+ or CD8+ T cells sorted from blood, taken in a trial of the OX40 agonist ivuxolimab. The source of these receptors is an adult with an advanced solid tumor such as melanoma, head and neck, liver or kidney cancer.

This clone has only one observation. The gene calls are TRBV6-1 and TRBJ1-3; 8 nucleotides match TRBD1. The CDR3 is made up of 14 amino acids. V was clipped by 6 bases and J by 1 base; unmatched bases: 2. From germline, CDR1 is MNHNS and CDR2 SASEGT. The CDR3 here is CASRGQDSGNTIYF. CDR3 in DNA: TGTGCCAGCAGGGGACAGGATTCTGGAAACACCATATATTTT.

This rearrangement joins TRBV7-3 to TRBJ2-1; D may match TRBD1 or TRBD2 (6 bases each). The CDR3 has 14 residues. Germline assignment: CDR1 SGHTA and CDR2 FQGTGA. V was cut by 3 bases and J by 10 bases, with 16 bases left in between. In DNA form, the CDR3 reads TGTGCCAGCAGCTTGGGCGGGACACTCAGGGAGCAGTTCTTC. Its translation: CASSLGGTLREQFF. The full variable domain, with the rest looked up from reference TRBV7-3 and TRBJ2-1, is GAGVSQTPSNKVTEKGKYVELRCDPISGHTALYWYRQSLGQGPEFLIYFQGTGAADDSGLPNDRFFAVRPEGSVSTLKIQRTERGDSAVYLCASSLGGTLREQFFGPGTRLTVL.

The CDR3 loop is CASSLGGGYEQYF. CDR3 DNA: TGTGCCAGCAGCTTGGGAGGAGGCTACGAGCAGTACTTC. The chain uses TRBV5-4 and TRBJ2-7, with D possibly being TRBD2 (5 bases). The V gene's germline CDR1 is SGHNT and CDR2 YYREEE (reference sequence). V lost 0 bases and J lost 3, with 7 bases in between. CDR3 size: 13 residues.

In this sample, this clone turned up once. The genes are TRBV4-3 and TRBJ1-5; D remains ambiguous. Trimming pared 1 base from V and 0 bases from J, leaving 7 bases between. This CDR3 region has 15 residues. Germline-derived CDR1 and CDR2 are LGHNA and YSLEER. The CDR3 region is CASSQVPNSNQPQHF. CDR3 nucleotide sequence: TGCGCCAGCAGCCAAGTCCCCAATAGCAATCAGCCCCAGCATTTT.

A note on this clone: A junction boundary mismatches the germline segment, possibly from a read error. The rearrangement uses TRBV10-3 and TRBJ2-5; D is undetermined. CDR1 ENHRY and CDR2 SYGVKD come from the germline V gene. The CDR3 loop spans 11 amino acids. The CDR3, as DNA: TGCGCGGTCGGTGGTCGAGAGACCCAGTACTTC. This sequence encodes CAVGGRETQYF.

J is TRBJ2-3 and V is TRBV4-3; D gene ambiguous. V was trimmed by 0 bases and J by 2 bases, leaving 6 bases between them. The CDR3 totals 14 residues. Germline values: CDR1 LGHNA, CDR2 YSLEER. CDR3 bases: TGCGCCAGCAGCCAAGATCTCCACACAGATACGCAGTATTTT. Translating it yields CASSQDLHTDTQYF.

The genes are TRBV7-3 and TRBJ2-2; D is possibly TRBD1 (6 bases). Germline CDR1 SGHTA, CDR2 FQGTGA. The CDR3 runs to 15 residues. V lost 4 bases to trimming and J lost 4 bases, with 13 bases between them. The CDR3 nucleotides read TGTGCCAGCAGCTCACAGGGACGGGTCACCGGGGAGCTGTTTTTT. Protein sequence: CASSSQGRVTGELFF.

Notes on this clone: Other DNA sequences in the sample encode the same CDR3. The rearrangement joins TRBV9 to TRBJ2-7; no clear D. V lost 0 bases and J 3 bases, leaving 7 bases between the germline ends. Germline lookup yields CDR1 SGDLS and CDR2 YYNGEE. This CDR3 has 13 residues. CDR3: CASSVEAGYEQYF. CDR3 nucleotides: TGTGCCAGCAGCGTAGAGGCAGGCTACGAGCAGTACTTC.

This clone was recorded once. J is TRBJ2-6 and V is TRBV13; possibly TRBD2 for D (5 bases). V lost 5 bases to trimming and J lost 3 bases, with 14 bases between them. This CDR3 has 16 residues. Germline CDR1 is PRHDT and CDR2 is FYEKMQ (reference sequence). The CDR3 nucleotides are TGTGCCAGCAGCCGGGATATTAAATATGGGGCCAACGTCCTGACTTTC. Its protein product is CASSRDIKYGANVLTF.

The genes are TRBV12-5 and TRBJ2-5; D is perhaps TRBD1 or TRBD2 (5 bases each). Germline assignment: CDR1 LGHNT and CDR2 FRNRAP. CDR3 length equals 14 residues. Trimming left V 5 bases short and J 10 bases short, with 20 bases between. CDR3 residues: CASGPVDALGGQYF. As DNA, the CDR3 is TGTGCTAGTGGTCCTGTGGACGCCCTTGGGGGCCAGTACTTC.

This clone was detected only a few times. The V gene is TRBV10-3, the J gene TRBJ2-3; tentatively, D is TRBD2 (7 bases). The CDR3 sequence is 14 residues long. CDR1 and CDR2 from the germline V gene are ENHRY and SYGVKD. The V and J ends lost 11 bases and 6 bases respectively, with 21 bases between them. The DNA for the CDR3 is TGTGCCTCCTCTGGGGGGGCCGCGGGGGATACGCAGTATTTT. It encodes CASSGGAAGDTQYF.

The V gene is TRBV18, the J gene TRBJ1-1; D not resolved. This CDR3 region has 13 residues. The ends were cut back, 2 bases at V and 1 base at J, with 5 bases in the middle. Germline V gene sequence: CDR1 KGHSH, CDR2 LQKENI. CDR3 residues: CASSPAGNTEAFF. The CDR3 DNA is TGTGCCAGCTCACCAGCTGGGAACACTGAAGCTTTCTTT.

The rearrangement uses TRBV7-2 and TRBJ2-5; no definite D call. The CDR3 runs to 12 residues. The V end lost 4 bases, the J end lost 5 bases, and 8 bases lay between the germline ends. The germline gives CDR1 SGHTA, CDR2 FQGNSA. CDR3 bases: TGTGCCAGCAGCTCCCAGAGGGAGACCCAGTACTTC. It codes for CASSSQRETQYF.

The chain couples TRBV7-8 to TRBJ1-2; no clear D gene. Germline V lookup: CDR1 SGHVS, CDR2 FQNEAQ. The CDR3 contains 14 residues. V lost 5 bases, J lost 0 bases, and 10 bases lay in between. CDR3 loop: CASSQSRSNYGYTF. CDR3 in DNA: TGTGCCAGCAGCCAATCCCGCTCTAACTATGGCTACACCTTC.

The V and J genes are TRBV7-2 and TRBJ1-5; TRBD1 aligns across 7 bases. CDR3 length equals 14 residues. V was clipped by 5 bases and J by 4 bases; unmatched bases: 5. From germline, CDR1 is SGHTA and CDR2 FQGNSA. The CDR3: CASSQRDSNQPQHF. CDR3 DNA: TGTGCCAGCAGCCAGCGGGACAGTAATCAGCCCCAGCATTTT.

V and J are TRBV27 and TRBJ2-7; D is possibly TRBD1 (6 bases). Germline CDR1 MNHEY, CDR2 SMNVEV (reference sequence). The ends were cut back, 5 bases at V and 0 bases at J, with 20 bases in the middle. The CDR3 is 17 residues long. The CDR3 is CASSPNRQATSSYEQYF. The CDR3 DNA is TGTGCCAGCAGTCCCAATCGACAGGCTACGAGCTCCTACGAGCAGTACTTC.

The chain carries TRBV20-1 and TRBJ2-3, with D possibly TRBD2 on 6 matching bases. CDR1 DFQATT and CDR2 SNEGSKA come from the germline V gene (reference sequence). Trimming cost V 3 bases and J 6 bases, with 7 bases left between them. The CDR3 spans 11 residues. The CDR3 protein is CSASAGDTQYF. The DNA for the CDR3 is TGCAGTGCTAGCGCGGGGGATACGCAGTATTTT.

Only one count was recorded for this clone. V gene TRBV28 combines with J gene TRBJ2-3; 10 positions match TRBD1. The V gene end was trimmed by 1 base and the J gene end by 1 base; junction bases not matched to a gene: 2. The CDR3 length is 16 residues. The germline V gene encodes CDR1 MDHEN and CDR2 SYDVKM. CDR3 bases: TGTGCCAGCAGTTTATCCGGGACAGGGGGCACAGATACGCAGTATTTT. Translated: CASSLSGTGGTDTQYF.

This chain uses TRBV9 with TRBJ1-5; TRBD1 matches 9 bases. Germline trimming cut 3 bases from V and 10 bases from J; bases unmatched to any gene: 8. The CDR3 spans 14 residues. The germline V gene encodes CDR1 SGDLS and CDR2 YYNGEE. The CDR3 loop reads CASSDGQGFQPQHF. The CDR3 nucleotides are TGTGCCAGCAGCGACGGACAGGGGTTTCAACCCCAGCATTTT.

The chain combines TRBV19 with TRBJ2-5; 13 bases are shared with TRBD2. V shed 4 bases, J shed 5 bases, and the junction held 4 bases outside the gene matches. Germline V gene data show CDR1 as LNHDA and CDR2 as SQIVND (reference sequence). The CDR3 covers 15 residues. The CDR3 bases are TGTGCCAGTAGTAGAGGGACTAGCGGGACTGAGACCCAGTACTTC. Protein product: CASSRGTSGTETQYF.

The V call is TRBV6-5, the J call TRBJ2-7; D ambiguous. V was shortened by 0 bases and J by 2 bases, with 14 bases between the two germline ends. Looked up from germline, CDR1 is MNHEY and CDR2 is SVGAGI. The CDR3 consists of 16 residues. CDR3 coding DNA: TGTGCCAGCAGTTACTCGGGCAGCCGGGTTGCCTACGAGCAGTACTTC. This translates into CASSYSGSRVAYEQYF.

The chain employs TRBV28 and TRBJ2-5, with 7 bases that match TRBD2. Germline CDR1 is MDHEN and CDR2 is SYDVKM. Unmatched junction bases numbered 8, after V lost 2 bases and J lost 5 bases. CDR3 length: 15 residues. CDR3 loop: CASSLAGVPGETQYF. The CDR3 DNA sequence: TGTGCCAGCAGTTTAGCGGGAGTCCCGGGGGAGACCCAGTACTTC.

J is TRBJ2-5 and V is TRBV27; TRBD1 aligns across 9 bases. Germline CDR1 MNHEY, CDR2 SMNVEV (reference sequence). J lost 5 bases, V lost 5 bases, and 6 bases had no gene match. The CDR3 sequence is 14 residues long. CDR3: CASSLQGARETQYF. The CDR3 nucleotides read TGTGCCAGCAGTCTACAGGGGGCAAGGGAGACCCAGTACTTC.

The rearrangement joins TRBV28 to TRBJ2-1, with 7 bases aligning to TRBD2. This CDR3 has 16 residues. J was trimmed by 0 bases and V by 6 bases; bases with no gene match: 8. Looked up from germline, CDR1 is MDHEN and CDR2 is SYDVKM. The CDR3 DNA follows: TGTGCCAGCAGGGCGGGAGCGGGGAGCTCCTACAATGAGCAGTTCTTC. Amino acids: CASRAGAGSSYNEQFF. Together with reference TRBV28 and TRBJ2-1, the CDR3 gives the full variable domain: DVKVTQSSRYLVKRTGEKVFLECVQDMDHENMFWYRQDPGLGLRLIYFSYDVKMKEKGDIPEGYSVSREKKERFSLILESASTNQTSMYLCASRAGAGSSYNEQFFGPGTRLTVL.

The CDR3 reads CAIRAGVTGELFF. The CDR3 DNA reads as TGTGCCATCAGGGCGGGAGTTACCGGGGAGCTGTTTTTT. The J gene is TRBJ2-2, the V gene TRBV10-3; 7 bases agree with TRBD2. V dropped 6 bases and J dropped 5; count of bases not matched to a gene: 3. Per the germline V gene, CDR1 is ENHRY and CDR2 is SYGVKD. The CDR3 totals 13 residues.

The chain uses TRBV4-1 and TRBJ2-5; D gene uncertain. Germline values: CDR1 MGHRA, CDR2 YSYEKL. V lost 0 bases and J lost 9, with 8 bases in between. The CDR3 sequence is 12 residues long. The CDR3 reads CASSQDKRAQYF. The DNA of the CDR3 is TGCGCCAGCAGCCAAGATAAAAGAGCCCAGTACTTC.

This sequence joins TRBV2 and TRBJ2-3; D tentatively reads TRBD1 or TRBD2 (6 bases each). Per the germline V gene, CDR1 is SNHLY and CDR2 is FYNNEI. The CDR3 length is 13 residues. V lost 7 bases to trimming and J lost 1 base, with 9 bases between them. This chain's CDR3 is CASIRGGTDTQYF. The CDR3 DNA reads TGTGCCAGCATTAGGGGGGGCACAGATACGCAGTATTTT.

This CDR3 is CASATDSSGGYTF. CDR3 DNA sequence: TGTGCCAGCGCCACTGACTCCTCGGGAGGCTACACCTTC. The chain joins TRBV18 to TRBJ1-2; D ambiguous. This CDR3 has 13 residues. Deletions cut 8 bases from V and 8 bases from J, with 18 bases between. Germline V gene data show CDR1 as KGHSH and CDR2 as LQKENI.

The chain is built from TRBV6-4 and TRBJ2-7, with D possibly being TRBD2 (5 bases). The CDR3 is made up of 15 amino acids. V gave up 6 bases and J gave up 5 bases, with 20 bases separating them. Per germline, CDR1 MRHNA and CDR2 SNTAGT. CDR3 DNA sequence: TGTGCCAGCAGCCTCAAGAACGGGGTGGGCCACGAGCAGTACTTC. Amino acids: CASSLKNGVGHEQYF.